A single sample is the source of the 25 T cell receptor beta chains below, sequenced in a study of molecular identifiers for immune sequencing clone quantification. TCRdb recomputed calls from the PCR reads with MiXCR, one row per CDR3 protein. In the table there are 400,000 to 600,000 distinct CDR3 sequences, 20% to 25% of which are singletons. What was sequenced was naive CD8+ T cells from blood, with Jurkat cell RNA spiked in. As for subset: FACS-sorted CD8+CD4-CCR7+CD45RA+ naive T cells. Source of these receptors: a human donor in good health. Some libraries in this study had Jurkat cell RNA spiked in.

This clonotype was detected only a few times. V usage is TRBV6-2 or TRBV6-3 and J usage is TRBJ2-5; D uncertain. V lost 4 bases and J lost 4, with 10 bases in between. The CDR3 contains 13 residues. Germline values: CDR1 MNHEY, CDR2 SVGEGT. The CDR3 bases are TGTGCCAGCAGTTTCTTGCTTCCAGAGACCCAGTACTTC. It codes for CASSFLLPETQYF.

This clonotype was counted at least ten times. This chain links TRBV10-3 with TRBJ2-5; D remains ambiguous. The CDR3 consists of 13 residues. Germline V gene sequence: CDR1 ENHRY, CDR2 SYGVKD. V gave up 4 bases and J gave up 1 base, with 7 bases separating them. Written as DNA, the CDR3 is TGTGCCATCAGTGTAGTCAGCCAAGAGACCCAGTACTTC. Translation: CAISVVSQETQYF.

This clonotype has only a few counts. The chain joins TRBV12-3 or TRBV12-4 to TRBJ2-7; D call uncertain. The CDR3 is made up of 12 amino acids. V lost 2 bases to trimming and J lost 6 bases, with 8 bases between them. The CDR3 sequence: CASSLTTVEQYF. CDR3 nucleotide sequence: TGTGCCAGCAGTTTAACCACGGTCGAGCAGTACTTC.

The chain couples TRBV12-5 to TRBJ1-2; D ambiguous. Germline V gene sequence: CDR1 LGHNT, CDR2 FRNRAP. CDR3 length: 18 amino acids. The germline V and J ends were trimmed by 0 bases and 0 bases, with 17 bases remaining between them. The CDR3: CASGLVTGIELPNYGYTF. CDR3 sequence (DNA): TGTGCTAGTGGTTTGGTTACCGGGATCGAGCTTCCTAACTATGGCTACACCTTC.

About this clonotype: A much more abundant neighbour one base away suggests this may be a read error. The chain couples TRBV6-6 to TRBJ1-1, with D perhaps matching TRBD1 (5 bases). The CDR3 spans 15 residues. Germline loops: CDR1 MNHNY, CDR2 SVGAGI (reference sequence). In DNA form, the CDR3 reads TGTGCCAGCAGGACCGGGGGAGAAATGAACACTGGAGCTTTCTTT. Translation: CASRTGGEMNTGAFF.

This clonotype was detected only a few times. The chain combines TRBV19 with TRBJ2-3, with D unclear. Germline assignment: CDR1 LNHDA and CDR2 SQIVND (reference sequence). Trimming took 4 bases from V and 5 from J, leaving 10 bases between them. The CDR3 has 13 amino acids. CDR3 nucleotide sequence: TGTGCCAGTAGTACCCGCCCTAAAGATACGCAGTATTTT. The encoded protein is CASSTRPKDTQYF.

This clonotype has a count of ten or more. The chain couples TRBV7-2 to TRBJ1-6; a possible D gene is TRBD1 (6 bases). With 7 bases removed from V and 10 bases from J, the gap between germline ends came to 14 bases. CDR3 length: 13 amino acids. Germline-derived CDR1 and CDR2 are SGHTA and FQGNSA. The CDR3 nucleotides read TGTGCCAGCACGGCGGGGGCAGGCTCACCCCTCCACTTT. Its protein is CASTAGAGSPLHF.

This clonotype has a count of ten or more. In DNA, the CDR3 is TGTGCCAGCAGCGTAGACGCGGCAGATACGCAGTATTTT. Its translation: CASSVDAADTQYF. This chain joins TRBV9 and TRBJ2-3, with D unresolved. The CDR3 has 13 residues. The germline V gene has CDR1 SGDLS and CDR2 YYNGEE. V lost 0 bases and J lost 4, with 6 bases in between.

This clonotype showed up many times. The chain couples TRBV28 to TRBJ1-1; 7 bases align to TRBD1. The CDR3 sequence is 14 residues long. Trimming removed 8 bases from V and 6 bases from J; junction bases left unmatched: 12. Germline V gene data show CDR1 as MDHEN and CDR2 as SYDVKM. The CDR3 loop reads CASGDLDRASEAFF. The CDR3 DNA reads TGTGCCAGCGGCGATCTAGACAGGGCCTCTGAAGCTTTCTTT.

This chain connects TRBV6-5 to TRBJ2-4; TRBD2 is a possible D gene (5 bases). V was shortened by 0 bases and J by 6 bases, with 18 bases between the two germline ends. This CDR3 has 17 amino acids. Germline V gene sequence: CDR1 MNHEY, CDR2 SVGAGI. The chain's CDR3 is CASSYSGDYLRANIQYF. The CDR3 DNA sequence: TGTGCCAGCAGTTACTCGGGAGACTACCTGAGGGCAAACATTCAGTACTTC.

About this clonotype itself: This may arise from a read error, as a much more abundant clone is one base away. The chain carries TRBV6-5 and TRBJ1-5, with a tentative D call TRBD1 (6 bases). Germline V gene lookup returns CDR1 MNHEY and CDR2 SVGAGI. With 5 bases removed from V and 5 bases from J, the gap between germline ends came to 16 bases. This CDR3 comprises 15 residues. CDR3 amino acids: CASSPGGFGDQPQHF. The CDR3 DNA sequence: TGTGCCAGCAGTCCCGGGGGCTTTGGCGATCAGCCCCAGCATTTT.

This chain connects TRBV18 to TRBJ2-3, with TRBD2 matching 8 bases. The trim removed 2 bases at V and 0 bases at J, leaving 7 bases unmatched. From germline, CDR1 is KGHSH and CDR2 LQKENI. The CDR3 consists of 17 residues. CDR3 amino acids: CASSPVLAASSTDTQYF. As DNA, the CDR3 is TGTGCCAGCTCACCAGTACTAGCGGCCTCTAGCACAGATACGCAGTATTTT.

The CDR3 sequence: CASSPGTGGGYGYTF. In nucleotides, the CDR3 is TGTGCCAGCAGTCCCGGAACAGGCGGGGGATATGGCTACACCTTC. V and J are TRBV12-3 or TRBV12-4 and TRBJ1-2, with D perhaps matching TRBD1 (5 bases). Between the trimmed V and J ends, which lost 5 bases and 5 bases, there was a span of 18 bases. This CDR3 spans 15 amino acids.

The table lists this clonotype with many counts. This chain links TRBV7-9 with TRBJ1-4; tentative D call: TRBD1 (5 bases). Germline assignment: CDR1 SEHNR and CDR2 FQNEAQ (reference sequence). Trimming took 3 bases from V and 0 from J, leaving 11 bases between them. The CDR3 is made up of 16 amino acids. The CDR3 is CASSFGGGATNEKLFF. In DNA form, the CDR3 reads TGTGCCAGCAGCTTCGGCGGGGGGGCAACTAATGAAAAACTGTTTTTT.

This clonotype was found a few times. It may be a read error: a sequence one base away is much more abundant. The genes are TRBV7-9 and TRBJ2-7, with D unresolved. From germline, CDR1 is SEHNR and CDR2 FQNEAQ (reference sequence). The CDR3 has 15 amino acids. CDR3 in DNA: TGTGCCAGCAGCCCCGGCCTGACCGGCTCCTACGGGCAGTACTTC. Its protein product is CASSPGLTGSYGQYF.

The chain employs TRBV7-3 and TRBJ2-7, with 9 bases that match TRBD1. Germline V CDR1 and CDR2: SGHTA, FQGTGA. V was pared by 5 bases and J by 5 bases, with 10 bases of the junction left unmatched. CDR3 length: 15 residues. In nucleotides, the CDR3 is TGTGCCAGCAGCCGAGGACAGGGGACGATCGACGAGCAGTACTTC. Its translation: CASSRGQGTIDEQYF.

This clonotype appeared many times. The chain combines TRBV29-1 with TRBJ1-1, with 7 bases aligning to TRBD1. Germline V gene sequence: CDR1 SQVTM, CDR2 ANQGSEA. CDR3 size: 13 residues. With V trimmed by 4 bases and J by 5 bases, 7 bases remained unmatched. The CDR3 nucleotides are TGCAGCGTTGGATTGGGCAGGGGGACTGAAGCTTTCTTT. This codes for CSVGLGRGTEAFF.

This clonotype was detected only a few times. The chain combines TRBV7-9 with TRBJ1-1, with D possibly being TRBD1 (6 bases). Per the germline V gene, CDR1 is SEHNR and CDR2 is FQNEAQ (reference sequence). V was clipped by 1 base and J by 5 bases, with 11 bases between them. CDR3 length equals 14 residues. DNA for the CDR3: TGTGCCAGCAGCTTAGAGGGGGGAGGGACTGAAGCTTTCTTT. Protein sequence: CASSLEGGGTEAFF.

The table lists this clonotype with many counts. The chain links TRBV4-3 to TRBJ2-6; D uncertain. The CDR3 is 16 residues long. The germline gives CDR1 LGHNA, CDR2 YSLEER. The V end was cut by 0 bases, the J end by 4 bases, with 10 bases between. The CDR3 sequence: CASSQDASSGANVLTF. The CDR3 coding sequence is TGCGCCAGCAGCCAAGATGCCTCTTCCGGGGCCAACGTCCTGACTTTC.

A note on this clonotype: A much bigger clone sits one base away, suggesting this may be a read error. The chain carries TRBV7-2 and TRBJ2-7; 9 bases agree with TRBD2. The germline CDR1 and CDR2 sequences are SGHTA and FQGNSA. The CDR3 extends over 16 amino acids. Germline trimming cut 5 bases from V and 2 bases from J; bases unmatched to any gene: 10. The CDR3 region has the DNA TGTGCCAGCAGCGCGGGACCAGCGGGAGGCCCCTACGAGCAGTACTTC. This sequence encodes CASSAGPAGGPYEQYF.

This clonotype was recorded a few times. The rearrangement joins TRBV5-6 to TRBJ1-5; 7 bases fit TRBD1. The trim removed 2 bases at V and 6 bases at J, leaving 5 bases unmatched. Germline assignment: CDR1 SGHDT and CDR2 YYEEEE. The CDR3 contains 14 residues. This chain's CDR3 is CASSFRQGGQPQHF. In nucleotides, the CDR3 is TGTGCCAGCAGCTTCCGACAGGGCGGTCAGCCCCAGCATTTT.

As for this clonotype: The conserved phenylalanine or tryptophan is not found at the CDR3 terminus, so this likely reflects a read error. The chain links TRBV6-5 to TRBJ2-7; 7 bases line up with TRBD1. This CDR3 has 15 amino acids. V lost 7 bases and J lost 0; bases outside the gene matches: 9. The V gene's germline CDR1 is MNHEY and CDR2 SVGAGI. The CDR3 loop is CASTEAGTASYEQYL. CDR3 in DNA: TGTGCCAGCACCGAAGCCGGGACAGCCTCCTACGAGCAGTACCTC.

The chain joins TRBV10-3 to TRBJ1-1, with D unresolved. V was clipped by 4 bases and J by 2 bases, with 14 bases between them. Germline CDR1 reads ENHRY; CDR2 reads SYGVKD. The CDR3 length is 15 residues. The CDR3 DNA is TGTGCCATCAGTGCCCCCGAGTGGAGCAACACTGAAGCTTTCTTT. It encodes CAISAPEWSNTEAFF.

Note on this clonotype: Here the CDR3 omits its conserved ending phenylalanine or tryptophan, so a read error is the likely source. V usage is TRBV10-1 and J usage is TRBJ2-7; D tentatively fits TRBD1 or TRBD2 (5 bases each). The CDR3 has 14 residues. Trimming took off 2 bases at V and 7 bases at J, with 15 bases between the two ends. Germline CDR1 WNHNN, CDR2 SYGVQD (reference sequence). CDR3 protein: CASSEPGPTKEQYS. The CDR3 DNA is TGCGCCAGCAGTGAGCCGGGACCTACTAAGGAGCAGTACTCC.

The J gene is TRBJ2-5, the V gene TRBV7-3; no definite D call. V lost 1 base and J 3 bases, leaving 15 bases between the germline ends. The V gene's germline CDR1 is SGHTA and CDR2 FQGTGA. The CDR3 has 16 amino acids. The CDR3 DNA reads TGTGCCAGCAGCTTAATAGATGGACCCGAGGAAGAGACCCAGTACTTC. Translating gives CASSLIDGPEEETQYF.